The present T cell receptor beta chain was sequenced within a study of T-cell memory formation after mild COVID-19. General study findings and limits: In pre-infection memory, a portion of responding clones appeared, which suggested that cross-reactive memory joined.

This clonotype came up many times. Its antigen remains unidentified. TCRdb reprocessed the 5' RACE reads with MiXCR, giving one entry per CDR3 protein. The table records a few hundred thousand distinct CDR3 sequences, 13% to 15% of them present only once. Germline trimming cut 5 bases from V and 4 bases from J; bases unmatched to any gene: 4. This CDR3 comprises 13 residues. The receptor's source is a man aged 18-30 years who had mild COVID-19 (a few samples of this study predate the infection). Cell type and time point are not known. Input material: PBMCs or a T cell subset sorted from them (not recorded which). V usage is TRBV12-3 or TRBV12-4 and J usage is TRBJ1-2; 7 bases are a match to TRBD1. For the CDR3, the DNA is TGTGCCAGCAGTAGGGGACAGCCCTATGGCTACACCTTC. It translates to CASSRGQPYGYTF.